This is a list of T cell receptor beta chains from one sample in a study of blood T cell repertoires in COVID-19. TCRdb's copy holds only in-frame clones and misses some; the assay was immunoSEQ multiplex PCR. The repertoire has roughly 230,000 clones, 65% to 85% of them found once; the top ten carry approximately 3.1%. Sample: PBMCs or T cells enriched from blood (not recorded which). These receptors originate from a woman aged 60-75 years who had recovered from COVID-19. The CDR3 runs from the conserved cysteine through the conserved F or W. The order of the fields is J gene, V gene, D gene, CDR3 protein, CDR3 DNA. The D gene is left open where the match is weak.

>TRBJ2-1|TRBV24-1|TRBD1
CATSDADRGYEQFF
TGTGCCACCAGTGACGCAGACAGGGGGTATGAGCAGTTCTTC
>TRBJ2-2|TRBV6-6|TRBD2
CASRHTSGSNTGELFF
TGTGCCAGCAGACATACTAGCGGGAGTAACACCGGGGAGCTGTTTTTT
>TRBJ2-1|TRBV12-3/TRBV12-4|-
CASRPQGNELFF
TGTGCCAGCAGACCCCAGGGTAATGAGCTGTTCTTC
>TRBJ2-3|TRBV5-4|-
CASRTRQGGGTDTQYF
TGTGCCAGCAGAACCAGACAGGGAGGTGGGACAGATACGCAGTATTTT
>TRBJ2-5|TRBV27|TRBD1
CASTPGRGLETQYF
TGTGCCAGCACCCCCGGCAGGGGGCTGGAGACCCAGTACTTC
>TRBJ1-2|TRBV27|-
CASSLTGGEGDYGYTF
TGTGCCAGCAGTTTAACGGGGGGTGAGGGAGACTATGGCTACACCTTC
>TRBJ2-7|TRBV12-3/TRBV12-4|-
CASSRLVSEQYF
TGTGCCAGCAGCAGACTAGTCAGTGAGCAGTACTTC
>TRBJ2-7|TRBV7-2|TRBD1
CASSLVQGDSYEQYF
TGTGCCAGCAGCTTAGTTCAAGGGGACAGCTACGAGCAGTACTTC
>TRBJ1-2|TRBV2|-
CASSQGAAHYGYTF
TGTGCCAGCAGTCAGGGCGCTGCCCACTATGGCTACACCTTC
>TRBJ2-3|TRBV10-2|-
CASRTGSTDTQYF
TGCGCCAGCAGGACAGGTAGCACAGATACGCAGTATTTT